This T cell receptor beta chain was found in a study of monozygotic twins with inflammatory bowel disease. Findings and caveats of the study: Comparison of concordant versus discordant twins revealed no difference in repertoire similarity, possibly due to limited power.

The germline V gene encodes CDR1 SGHNT and CDR2 YYREEE (reference sequence). This CDR3 has 13 amino acids. Template switching incorporated UMIs with a 6-nucleotide sample barcode. One entry per CDR3 protein, without DNA, is what TCRdb gives after re-calling the 5' RACE reads. This sample contains some 200,000 distinct CDR3 sequences. Unsorted whole blood yielded the total RNA, with T cells left unselected. About this clonotype itself: Its antigen remains unknown.

Sequencing used blood. The receptor's source is a human donor with ulcerative colitis or Crohn's disease, or a healthy co-twin of an affected twin (not recorded which). The rearrangement uses TRBV5-4 and TRBJ2-2; the TCRdb call, TRBD1, lacks DNA for checking. CDR3 protein: CASSAGGTGELFF.